Sequencing of this TCR beta chain was carried out in a study of CD8 T cells in Susac syndrome. This CDR3 contains 13 residues. Germline V gene sequence: CDR1 GTSNPN, CDR2 SVGIG (reference sequence). Unmatched junction bases numbered 1, after V lost 0 bases and J lost 6 bases. This clonotype was counted only a few times. After extraction with the RNeasy kit, about 0.45 to 1 ug of the RNA was reverse transcribed using random hexamers. The amplification used immunoSEQ multiplex PCR on TCR beta CDR3; it spanned 54 Vbeta and 13 Jbeta. TCRdb called the immunoSEQ multiplex PCR reads again in MiXCR, with one record for every CDR3 protein. This sample has about 300,000 distinct CDR3 sequences; 65% to 90% occur once, and the top ten carry roughly 0.21%.

Sequencing was carried out using CD8+ T cells from PBMCs. This chain joins TRBV30 and TRBJ2-2; TRBD2 matches at 7 bases. This TCR was recovered from a human donor with multiple sclerosis. The CDR3 nucleotides are TGTGCCTGGAGTGTAGCGGGACCCGGGGAGCTGTTTTTT. It yields the protein CAWSVAGPGELFF.